One and the same sample provided the 9 T cell receptor beta chains below, sequenced in a study of identical twins (TCRdb year 2016). Libraries came from 5' RACE. The instrument was an Illumina HiSeq 2000. TCRdb cleaned the public reads at Q25 with fastp, built clones with MiXCR and kept in-frame beta chains. Identical CDR3 proteins give one entry, which carries the most common genes and DNA. This sample has around 670,000 distinct CDR3 sequences in its table, and approximately 6% of those were observed once. Jointly, the top ten make up 1.5% to 2% of the sample. Sample: naive T cells sorted from blood. The label giving this sample's cell subset or site can be read as: cells isolated with a human naive T-cell isolation kit. The receptor set was obtained from a young man in good health.

Note on this clonotype: This could be a read error, since a much larger clone is one nucleotide away. Here the CDR3 omits its conserved ending phenylalanine or tryptophan, so a read error is the likely source. The gene calls are TRBV18 and TRBJ2-1, with a possible D match to TRBD2 (5 bases). Trimming shortened V by 3 bases and J by 5 bases, and 8 bases separated the two germline ends. Germline CDR1 and CDR2: KGHSH and LQKENI. The CDR3 spans 13 residues. The CDR3 DNA follows: TGTGCCAGCTCACCGGCGGGTAACAATGAGCAGTTCTGC. Translating gives CASSPAGNNEQFC.

This clonotype was counted at least ten times. The chain is built from TRBV12-3 or TRBV12-4 and TRBJ1-5; TRBD1 aligns across 7 bases. V gave up 5 bases and J gave up 5 bases; unmatched junction bases: 12. The CDR3 extends over 16 amino acids. CDR3: CASSRGQSLLHQPQHF. The CDR3 nucleotides read TGTGCCAGCAGTCGGGGACAGAGTTTACTACATCAGCCCCAGCATTTT.

This clonotype was seen ten or more times. V and J are TRBV5-1 and TRBJ2-7, with TRBD2 as a possible D gene (6 bases). V lost 2 bases, J lost 0 bases, and 12 bases lay in between. Germline CDR1 SGHRS, CDR2 YFSETQ. The CDR3 loop spans 15 amino acids. The DNA of the CDR3 is TGCGCCAGCAGCTTTGGAGGGAGTGACTCCTACGAGCAGTACGTC. Translating gives CASSFGGSDSYEQYV.

This clonotype was seen at least ten times. The junction does not match germline at one end; this may be a read error. The V call is TRBV5-1, the J call TRBJ2-1, with no clear D. CDR3 length equals 13 residues. From germline, CDR1 is SGHRS and CDR2 YFSETQ. The CDR3 coding sequence is TGTGCCAGCAGCTTAGAGAGTTACAATGAGCAGTTCTTC. Its translation: CASSLESYNEQFF.

The chain joins TRBV4-3 to TRBJ1-6; 8 positions agree with TRBD1. Germline V gives CDR1 LGHNA, CDR2 YSLEER. CDR3 size: 19 residues. V was pared by 0 bases and J by 3 bases, with 10 bases of the junction left unmatched. The CDR3 spells CASSQDPGQGNRYNSPLHF. In DNA form, the CDR3 reads TGCGCCAGCAGCCAAGACCCCGGACAGGGCAACCGCTATAATTCACCCCTCCACTTT.

This clonotype was counted many times. The CDR3: CSARREWGTGDIYGYTF. In DNA, the CDR3 is TGCAGTGCTAGGAGGGAGTGGGGGACAGGGGATATCTATGGCTACACCTTC. V and J are TRBV20-1 and TRBJ1-2, with 10 nucleotides matching TRBD1. Trimming removed 3 bases from V and 4 bases from J; junction bases left unmatched: 14. Germline CDR1 is DFQATT and CDR2 is SNEGSKA (reference sequence). CDR3 length: 17 amino acids.

In its sample, this clonotype was seen many times. CDR3 residues: CSARTGGSSSPLHF. The DNA of the CDR3 is TGCAGCGCCCGAACAGGGGGTTCTTCGTCACCCCTCCACTTT. The V and J genes are TRBV29-1 and TRBJ1-6, with TRBD1 matching 8 bases. Germline assignment: CDR1 SQVTM and CDR2 ANQGSEA. The V and J ends lost 7 bases and 10 bases, in that order; junction bases with no gene match: 12. The CDR3 sequence is 14 residues long.

This clonotype occurred many times. The rearrangement joins TRBV4-2 to TRBJ2-3; the match to TRBD2 covers 8 bases. CDR1 and CDR2 (germline): LGHNA, YNFKEQ. The V gene end was trimmed by 0 bases and the J gene end by 5 bases; junction bases not matched to a gene: 13. This CDR3 is built from 18 residues. The CDR3: CASSQELGLGRAGDTQYF. Here the CDR3 DNA reads TGTGCCAGCAGCCAAGAGCTCGGCCTCGGGAGGGCTGGAGATACGCAGTATTTT.

This clonotype appeared a few times. The chain recombines TRBV5-1 with TRBJ2-3; no reliable D call. CDR1 is SGHRS and CDR2 is YFSETQ in the germline V gene. Trimming stripped 0 bases from V and 2 bases from J, with 10 bases between. The CDR3 spans 15 residues. Written as DNA, the CDR3 is TGCGCCAGCAGCTTGGAAGCAGCTAACACAGATACGCAGTATTTT. Translating gives CASSLEAANTDTQYF.